The sequence of this T cell receptor (beta chain) was determined in a study of blood T cell repertoires in COVID-19. Study details: The samples span acute and convalescent COVID-19 from the United States, Italy and Spain.

Libraries were prepared by immunoSEQ multiplex PCR; TCRdb keeps only in-frame clonotypes and omits some of them. The table includes about 170,000 clones, approximately 83% detected once. Trimming cost V 5 bases and J 5 bases; bases outside gene matches: 7. Per the germline V gene, CDR1 is LNHDA and CDR2 is SQIVND (reference sequence). The CDR3 length is 15 residues. J is TRBJ2-2 and V is TRBV19, with 8 nucleotides matching TRBD1. Sequenced sample: peripheral blood. This clonotype was sampled from a man in his 70s with active or convalescent COVID-19. The CDR3 DNA reads TGTGCCAGTAGTGGGACAGGATTGTGGACCGGGGAGCTGTTTTTT. This sequence encodes CASSGTGLWTGELFF.